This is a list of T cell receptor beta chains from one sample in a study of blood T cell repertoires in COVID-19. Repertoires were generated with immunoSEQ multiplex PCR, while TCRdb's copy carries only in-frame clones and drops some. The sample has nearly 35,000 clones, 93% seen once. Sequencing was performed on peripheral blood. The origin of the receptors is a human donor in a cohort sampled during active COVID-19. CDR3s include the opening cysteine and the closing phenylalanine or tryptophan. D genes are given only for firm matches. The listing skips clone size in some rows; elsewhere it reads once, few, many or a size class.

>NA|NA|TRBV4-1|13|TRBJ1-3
CASSQLAGNTIYF
TGCGCCAGCAGCCAACTCGCTGGAAACACCATATATTTT
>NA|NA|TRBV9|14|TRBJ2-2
CASSVASGTGELFF
TGTGCCAGCAGCGTAGCCAGCGGGACCGGGGAGCTGTTTTTT
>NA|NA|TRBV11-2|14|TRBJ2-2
CASRTGRNTGELFF
TGTGCCAGCAGAACAGGGCGGAACACCGGGGAGCTGTTTTTT
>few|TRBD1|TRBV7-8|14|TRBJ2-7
CASRPDRVVNEQYF
TGTGCCAGCAGACCCGACAGGGTGGTCAACGAGCAGTACTTC
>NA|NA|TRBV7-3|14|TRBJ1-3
CASSLGSSGNTIYF
TGTGCCAGCAGCCTCGGGAGCTCTGGAAACACCATATATTTT
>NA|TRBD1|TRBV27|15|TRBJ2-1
CASSPRQGIYNEQFF
TGTGCCAGCAGTCCCAGACAGGGGATCTACAATGAGCAGTTCTTC
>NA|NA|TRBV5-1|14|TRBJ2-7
CASSLGTHRGEQYF
TGCGCCAGCAGCTTGGGTACCCATCGAGGCGAGCAGTACTTC
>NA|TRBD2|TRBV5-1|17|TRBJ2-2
CASSLALAGVNTGELFF
TGCGCCAGCAGCTTGGCGCTAGCGGGAGTGAACACCGGGGAGCTGTTTTTT
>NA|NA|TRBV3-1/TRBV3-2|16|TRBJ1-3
CASSQEGQAPGNTIYF
TGTGCCAGCAGCCAAGAAGGCCAGGCTCCTGGAAACACCATATATTTT
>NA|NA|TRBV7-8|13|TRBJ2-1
CASSLGGENEQFF
TGTGCCAGCAGCTTAGGCGGGGAGAATGAGCAGTTCTTC
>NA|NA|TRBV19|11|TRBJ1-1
CASSIGTEAFF
TGTGCCAGTAGTATCGGCACTGAAGCTTTCTTT
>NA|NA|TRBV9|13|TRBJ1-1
CASSVDMNTEAFF
TGTGCCAGCAGCGTAGACATGAACACTGAAGCTTTCTTT
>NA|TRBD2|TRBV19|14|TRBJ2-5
CASRGLAGQETQYF
TGTGCCAGTAGGGGACTAGCGGGGCAAGAGACCCAGTACTTC
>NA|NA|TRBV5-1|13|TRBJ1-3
CASRASSGNTIYF
TGCGCCAGCAGAGCTAGCTCTGGAAACACCATATATTTT
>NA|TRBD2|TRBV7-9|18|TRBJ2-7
CASSLVSSGGARGYEQYF
TGTGCCAGCAGCTTAGTTTCGAGCGGGGGGGCCCGAGGATACGAGCAGTACTTC
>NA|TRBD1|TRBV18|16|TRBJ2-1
CASSPPPGQGYNEQFF
TGTGCCAGCTCACCACCCCCGGGACAGGGGTACAATGAGCAGTTCTTC
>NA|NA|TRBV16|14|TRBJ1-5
CASSQGQYGQPQHF
TGTGCCAGCAGCCAGGGGCAATACGGTCAGCCCCAGCATTTT
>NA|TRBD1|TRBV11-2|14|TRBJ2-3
CASSLDRGTDTQYF
TGTGCCAGCAGCTTAGACAGGGGGACAGATACGCAGTATTTT
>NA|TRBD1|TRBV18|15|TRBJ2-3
CASSQGAHYTDTQYF
TGTGCCAGCTCACAGGGGGCGCACTACACAGATACGCAGTATTTT
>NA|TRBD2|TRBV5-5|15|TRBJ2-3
CASSPLAGGGDTQYF
TGTGCCAGCAGCCCTCTAGCGGGGGGGGGAGATACGCAGTATTTT
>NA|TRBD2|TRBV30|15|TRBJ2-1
CAWERLAGVIDEQFF
TGTGCCTGGGAACGACTAGCGGGAGTGATAGATGAGCAGTTCTTC
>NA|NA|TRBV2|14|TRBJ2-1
CASSDDRGVNEQFF
TGTGCCAGCAGCGATGACCGGGGAGTTAATGAGCAGTTCTTC
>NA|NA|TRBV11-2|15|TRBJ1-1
CASSLAAGLSTEAFF
TGTGCCAGCAGCTTAGCGGCAGGGTTGAGCACTGAAGCTTTCTTT
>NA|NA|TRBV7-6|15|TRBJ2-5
CASSLARGLQETQYF
TGTGCCAGCAGCTTAGCGCGAGGGCTGCAAGAGACCCAGTACTTC
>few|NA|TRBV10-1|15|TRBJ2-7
CASSESGDTSYEQYF
TGCGCCAGCAGTGAGTCTGGGGACACCTCCTACGAGCAGTACTTC
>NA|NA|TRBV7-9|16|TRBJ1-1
CASSALRQDFFTEAFF
TGTGCCAGCAGCGCCCTTAGGCAGGACTTTTTCACTGAAGCTTTCTTT
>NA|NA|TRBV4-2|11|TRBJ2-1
CASSQIGEQFF
TGTGCCAGCAGCCAAATCGGTGAGCAGTTCTTC
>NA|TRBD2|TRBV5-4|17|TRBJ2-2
CASSSSPGLAGAGELFF
TGTGCCAGCAGCTCTTCACCGGGACTAGCGGGAGCCGGGGAGCTGTTTTTT
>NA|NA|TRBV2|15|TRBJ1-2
CATEKDSQANYGYTF
TGTGCCACCGAGAAGGACAGCCAAGCTAACTATGGCTACACCTTC
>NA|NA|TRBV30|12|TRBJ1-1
CAWSKQAPGGIF
TGTGCCTGGAGTAAACAGGCCCCCGGAGGGATCTTT
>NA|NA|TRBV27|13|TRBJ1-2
CASSLQRQSGYTF
TGTGCCAGCAGTTTACAGAGACAGTCCGGCTACACCTTC
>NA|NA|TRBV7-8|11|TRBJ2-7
CASSPFGEQYF
TGTGCCAGCAGCCCCTTCGGCGAGCAGTACTTC
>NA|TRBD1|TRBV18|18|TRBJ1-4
CASSPTTTGALTNEKLFF
TGTGCCAGCTCACCCACGACAACAGGGGCTCTGACTAATGAAAAACTGTTTTTT
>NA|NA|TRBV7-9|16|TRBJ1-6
CASSLGGGLGGSPLHF
TGTGCCAGCAGCTTAGGGGGGGGCCTCGGCGGGTCACCCCTCCACTTT
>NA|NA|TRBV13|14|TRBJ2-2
CASSLAQITGELFF
TGTGCCAGCAGCTTAGCCCAGATTACCGGGGAGCTGTTTTTT
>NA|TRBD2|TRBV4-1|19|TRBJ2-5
CASSRFPVVAGGMGETQYF
TGCGCCAGCAGCCGCTTCCCGGTGGTAGCGGGGGGGATGGGAGAGACCCAGTACTTC